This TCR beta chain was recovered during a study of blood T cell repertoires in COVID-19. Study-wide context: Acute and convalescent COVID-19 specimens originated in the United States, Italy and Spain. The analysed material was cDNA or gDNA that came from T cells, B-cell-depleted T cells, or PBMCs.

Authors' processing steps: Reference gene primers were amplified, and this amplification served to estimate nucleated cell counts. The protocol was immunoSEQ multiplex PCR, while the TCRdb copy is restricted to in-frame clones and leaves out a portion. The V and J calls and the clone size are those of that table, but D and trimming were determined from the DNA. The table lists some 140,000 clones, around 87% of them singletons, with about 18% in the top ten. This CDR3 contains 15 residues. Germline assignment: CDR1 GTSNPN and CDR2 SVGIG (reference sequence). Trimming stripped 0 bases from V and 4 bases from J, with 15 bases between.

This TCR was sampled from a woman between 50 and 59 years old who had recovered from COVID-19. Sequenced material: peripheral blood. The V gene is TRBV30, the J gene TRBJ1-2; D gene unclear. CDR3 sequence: CAWSVLETSSYGYTF. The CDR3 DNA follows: TGTGCCTGGAGTGTACTGGAGACCTCCTCCTATGGCTACACCTTC.